This T cell receptor beta chain was profiled in a study of blood T cell repertoires in COVID-19. This clone showed up just once. V was clipped by 3 bases and J by 2 bases, with 17 bases between them. The CDR3 is 17 residues long. CDR1 and CDR2 from the germline V gene are LNHDA and SQIVND (reference sequence). Repertoires were generated with immunoSEQ multiplex PCR, while TCRdb's copy carries only in-frame clones and drops some. The sample records 400,000 or so clones, around 87% being singletons. The receptor was isolated from a man aged 25 to 40 who had recovered from COVID-19. The chain employs TRBV19 and TRBJ1-5, with D possibly being TRBD1 (6 bases). Sequenced sample: PBMCs or T cells enriched from blood (not recorded which). As DNA, the CDR3 is TGTGCCAGTAGTATCAGCAGGGGAAGCCTAGGCAATCAGCCCCAGCATTTT. Residues: CASSISRGSLGNQPQHF.